These 28 T cell receptor beta chains share one sample of origin, sequenced in a study of blood T cell repertoires in COVID-19 (dated by TCRdb to about 2020). The library was produced with the immunoSEQ multiplex PCR assay. TCRdb's version of the immuneACCESS table is confined to in-frame rearrangements and falls short of the full clone set. An unresolved V gene accounts for under half of the shortfall where checked; the remainder is of unknown origin. The sample data list under 300,000 clones, and 65% to 85% of these were observed just once. The ten largest clones take up approximately 5.9% of the sample. The material sequenced was peripheral blood. The receptors shown here come from an older man with acute or convalescent COVID-19.

V usage is TRBV6-1 and J usage is TRBJ2-3; 8 bases map to TRBD1. V was pared by 3 bases and J by 5 bases, with 4 bases of the junction left unmatched. There are 14 residues in the CDR3. CDR1 and CDR2 from the germline V gene are MNHNS and SASEGT. The CDR3: CASSDRGRIDTQYF. The CDR3 DNA is TGTGCCAGCAGTGACAGGGGGCGAATAGATACGCAGTATTTT.

The chain uses TRBV7-2 and TRBJ1-4, with D maybe TRBD1 (6 bases). In germline, CDR1 is SGHTA, CDR2 FQGNSA. Trimming pared 1 base from V and 3 bases from J, leaving 12 bases between. CDR3 length equals 16 residues. The CDR3 DNA sequence: TGTGCCAGCAGCTTAGGTGCGACAGGCCCTAATGAAAAACTGTTTTTT. Translating gives CASSLGATGPNEKLFF.

The sample holds a few counts of this clone. This chain uses TRBV7-2 with TRBJ2-3; D is undetermined. Germline lookup yields CDR1 SGHTA and CDR2 FQGNSA. CDR3 length equals 14 residues. Trimming removed 6 bases at V and 6 bases at J, with 16 bases between. CDR3 loop: CASRFYSGLDTQYF. The DNA of the CDR3 is TGTGCCAGCAGATTTTACAGTGGGTTGGATACGCAGTATTTT.

This clone was recorded a few times. The rearrangement joins TRBV9 to TRBJ1-6; 9 nucleotides align to TRBD1. Per the germline V gene, CDR1 is SGDLS and CDR2 is YYNGEE. The V gene end was trimmed by 3 bases and the J gene end by 11 bases; junction bases not matched to a gene: 6. The CDR3 loop spans 14 amino acids. CDR3 residues: CASSGGTGFTPLHF. In DNA form, the CDR3 reads TGTGCCAGCAGCGGAGGGACAGGGTTCACACCCCTCCACTTT. The complete variable domain, with remaining parts taken from reference TRBV9 and TRBJ1-6, reads DSGVTQTPKHLITATGQRVTLRCSPRSGDLSVYWYQQSLDQGLQFLIQYYNGEERAKGNILERFSAQQFPDLHSELNLSSLELGDSALYFCASSGGTGFTPLHFGNGTRLTVT.

The genes are TRBV10-3 and TRBJ2-4; 14 bases align to TRBD2. The CDR3 is 16 amino acids. Germline V gene lookup returns CDR1 ENHRY and CDR2 SYGVKD. Trimming at V came to 6 bases and at J to 8 bases, leaving 9 bases not matched to a gene. Written as DNA, the CDR3 is TGTGCCATCAGCCCGACTAGCGGGGGGGCTGGTGACATTCAGTACTTC. As protein: CAISPTSGGAGDIQYF.

A note on this clone: In the same sample, other DNA sequences code for this CDR3. The V call is TRBV9, the J call TRBJ2-7; D is undetermined. Trimming took 2 bases from V and 2 from J, leaving 11 bases between them. This CDR3 is 14 amino acids long. Germline CDR1 is SGDLS and CDR2 is YYNGEE. The CDR3 reads CASSVDPGTYEQYF. In DNA, the CDR3 is TGTGCCAGCAGCGTCGACCCAGGAACCTACGAGCAGTACTTC.

The chain joins TRBV28 to TRBJ1-1; D uncertain. Trimming pared 1 base from V and 5 bases from J, leaving 8 bases between. CDR3 length equals 13 residues. Germline-derived CDR1 and CDR2 are MDHEN and SYDVKM. The CDR3 bases are TGTGCCAGCAGTTTATCGGGAGGGACTGAAGCTTTCTTT. The encoded protein is CASSLSGGTEAFF.

The chain is built from TRBV28 and TRBJ2-2; 7 nucleotides align to TRBD1. The CDR3 has 15 residues. The germline gives CDR1 MDHEN, CDR2 SYDVKM. V shed 5 bases and J 0 bases; nucleotides not matched to a gene: 3. CDR3 sequence reads: CASSRQGSNTGELFF. DNA of the CDR3: TGTGCCAGCAGTCGACAGGGATCGAACACCGGGGAGCTGTTTTTT.

The chain is built from TRBV10-3 and TRBJ1-2, with 8 positions matching TRBD1. The CDR3 extends over 13 amino acids. CDR1 ENHRY and CDR2 SYGVKD come from the germline V gene. Germline trimming cut 7 bases from V and 4 bases from J; bases unmatched to any gene: 5. The CDR3 nucleotides are TGTGCCATCACCTTGGACAGGGCCTATGGCTACACCTTC. Translating it yields CAITLDRAYGYTF.

This rearrangement joins TRBV12-3 or TRBV12-4 to TRBJ1-2, with D possibly matching TRBD1 (6 bases). Trimming shortened V by 10 bases and J by 3 bases, and 15 bases separated the two germline ends. The CDR3 runs 13 residues. DNA for the CDR3: TGTGCCACCGCGCTGGGGGCTTACTATGGCTACACCTTC. Protein sequence: CATALGAYYGYTF.

This chain links TRBV6-5 with TRBJ1-5; 7 bases agree with TRBD1. J was trimmed by 2 bases and V by 9 bases; bases with no gene match: 4. Germline V gene lookup returns CDR1 MNHEY and CDR2 SVGAGI. The CDR3 has 13 amino acids. The chain's CDR3 is CASLQGGNQPQHF. The DNA for the CDR3 is TGTGCCAGTCTCCAGGGGGGCAATCAGCCCCAGCATTTT.

CDR3 DNA sequence: TGTGCCAGCAGCCCCCGTCCCGACACTAACACTGAAGCTTTCTTT. Its translation is CASSPRPDTNTEAFF. The chain is built from TRBV9 and TRBJ1-1; D ambiguous. Trimming took 4 bases from V and 2 from J, leaving 15 bases between them. The CDR3 covers 15 residues. In germline, CDR1 is SGDLS, CDR2 YYNGEE.

Details on this clone: Other nucleotide sequences from this sample produce the same CDR3. The chain links TRBV18 to TRBJ1-1; the match to TRBD1 covers 7 bases. This CDR3 is 13 amino acids long. CDR1 and CDR2 (germline): KGHSH, LQKENI. V gave up 6 bases and J gave up 1 base; unmatched junction bases: 2. The CDR3: CASSRQGNTEAFF. DNA for the CDR3: TGTGCCAGCTCCCGACAGGGGAACACTGAAGCTTTCTTT. The full variable domain, completed using reference TRBV18 and TRBJ1-1, is NAGVMQNPRHLVRRRGQEARLRCSPMKGHSHVYWYRQLPEEGLKFMVYLQKENIIDESGMPKERFSAEFPKEGPSILRIQQVVRGDSAAYFCASSRQGNTEAFFGQGTRLTVV.

The V gene is TRBV9, the J gene TRBJ2-1; 9 bases align to TRBD2. The V gene end was trimmed by 1 base and the J gene end by 8 bases; junction bases not matched to a gene: 10. The germline gives CDR1 SGDLS, CDR2 YYNGEE. The CDR3 is 16 residues long. The CDR3 loop is CASSVTPAGGVDEQFF. CDR3 nucleotide sequence: TGTGCCAGCAGCGTAACCCCCGCGGGAGGGGTGGATGAGCAGTTCTTC.

The chain combines TRBV28 with TRBJ2-1; the D gene is possibly TRBD2 (5 bases). The V and J ends lost 10 bases and 5 bases respectively, with 12 bases between them. The CDR3 has 12 amino acids. Germline values: CDR1 MDHEN, CDR2 SYDVKM. The CDR3 bases are TGTGCCATACGAGGGTGGGACAATGAGCAGTTCTTC. Translating gives CAIRGWDNEQFF.

The chain joins TRBV3-1 (or the pseudogene TRBV3-2) to TRBJ2-5, with 10 bases lining up with TRBD1. Unmatched junction bases numbered 11, after V lost 6 bases and J lost 4 bases. This CDR3 region has 16 residues. Germline values: CDR1 LGHDT, CDR2 YNNKEL (reference sequence). CDR3 sequence: CASSPWTGGRLETQYF. CDR3 sequence (DNA): TGTGCCAGCAGTCCCTGGACAGGGGGACGGTTAGAGACCCAGTACTTC.

CDR3 sequence (DNA): TGTGCCAGCAGATCGGGACAGGATAAAGCCAAAAACATTCAGTACTTC. It translates to CASRSGQDKAKNIQYF. The chain has TRBV28 and TRBJ2-4; TRBD1 matches 8 bases. Germline V lookup: CDR1 MDHEN, CDR2 SYDVKM. The CDR3 totals 16 residues. V trimming: 6 bases; J trimming: 0 bases; junction bases outside the gene matches: 7.

This clone was seen only once. The rearrangement joins TRBV5-5 to TRBJ2-3; a weak D match, TRBD2 (5 bases). Germline V gene data show CDR1 as SGHKS and CDR2 as YYEKEE (reference sequence). The ends were cut back, 0 bases at V and 4 bases at J, with 15 bases in the middle. The CDR3 runs to 16 residues. The CDR3 loop reads CASSLAPGFPADTQYF. The CDR3 region has the DNA TGTGCCAGCAGCTTGGCCCCGGGATTCCCGGCAGATACGCAGTATTTT. Filled out from reference TRBV5-5 and TRBJ2-3, the complete variable domain reads DAGVTQSPTHLIKTRGQQVTLRCSPISGHKSVSWYQQVLGQGPQFIFQYYEKEERGRGNFPDRFSARQFPNYSSELNVNALLLGDSALYLCASSLAPGFPADTQYFGPGTRLTVL.

The CDR3: CASRATGPEQYF. CDR3 DNA sequence: TGTGCCAGCAGAGCAACAGGGCCCGAGCAGTACTTC. This sequence joins TRBV6-5 and TRBJ2-7; the D gene is possibly TRBD1 (6 bases). The CDR3 runs 12 residues. Germline loops: CDR1 MNHEY, CDR2 SVGAGI. V was shortened by 6 bases and J by 6 bases, with 12 bases between the two germline ends.

This clone has more than one count but fewer than ten. The chain recombines TRBV2 with TRBJ2-1; D possibly corresponds to TRBD2 (5 bases). The CDR3 length is 15 residues. V shed 2 bases and J shed 3 bases, with 11 bases lying between them. Germline lookup yields CDR1 SNHLY and CDR2 FYNNEI. The CDR3 DNA is TGTGCCAGCAGTGAATTGGCGGGTAACTACAATGAGCAGTTCTTC. Translation: CASSELAGNYNEQFF. Looking up the rest from reference TRBV2 and TRBJ2-1 gives the full variable domain: EPEVTQTPSHQVTQMGQEVILRCVPISNHLYFYWYRQILGQKVEFLVSFYNNEISEKSEIFDDQFSVERPDGSNFTLKIRSTKLEDSAMYFCASSELAGNYNEQFFGPGTRLTVL.

The V gene is TRBV28, the J gene TRBJ2-3; D is undetermined. The germline V gene encodes CDR1 MDHEN and CDR2 SYDVKM. The CDR3 totals 14 residues. With 5 bases removed from V and 0 bases from J, the gap between germline ends came to 9 bases. The CDR3 region is CASSPSRSTDTQYF. The CDR3 DNA follows: TGTGCCAGCAGTCCTTCCAGGAGCACAGATACGCAGTATTTT.

The gene calls are TRBV5-1 and TRBJ2-3; tentatively, D is TRBD1 (6 bases). The germline gives CDR1 SGHRS, CDR2 YFSETQ. Trimming removed 7 bases from V and 1 base from J, with 16 bases in between. This CDR3 is 15 amino acids long. CDR3 in DNA: TGCGCCAGCCGCACTCCGGGACAAGGCACAGATACGCAGTATTTT. Translation: CASRTPGQGTDTQYF.

The genes are TRBV6-5 and TRBJ1-2, with D possibly being TRBD1 (5 bases). Trimming cost V 7 bases and J 5 bases, with 11 bases left between them. CDR1 is MNHEY, CDR2 SVGAGI, per germline. The CDR3 has 12 residues. The CDR3 spells CASNAGGYGYTF. The CDR3 DNA reads as TGTGCCAGCAACGCCGGGGGTTATGGCTACACCTTC.

This chain links TRBV3-1 (or the pseudogene TRBV3-2) with TRBJ2-6, with 8 bases that match TRBD2. CDR1 is LGHDT and CDR2 is YNNKEL in the germline V gene (reference sequence). This CDR3 has 18 residues. V lost 1 base, J lost 1 base, and 6 bases stayed unmatched. The CDR3 loop reads CASSQVWPGGSGANVLTF. CDR3 nucleotides: TGTGCCAGCAGCCAAGTATGGCCGGGAGGGTCTGGGGCCAACGTCCTGACTTTC.

The chain combines TRBV27 with TRBJ1-6; D gene unclear. Germline V gives CDR1 MNHEY, CDR2 SMNVEV (reference sequence). Trimming left V 2 bases short and J 8 bases short, with 10 bases between. CDR3 length: 14 residues. The CDR3 loop reads CASSLATAHSPLHF. In nucleotides, the CDR3 is TGTGCCAGCAGTTTAGCAACAGCCCATTCACCCCTCCACTTT.

The V and J genes are TRBV27 and TRBJ2-7; 9 positions match TRBD1. The length of the CDR3 is 14 residues. Germline values: CDR1 MNHEY, CDR2 SMNVEV (reference sequence). The ends lost 3 bases at V and 3 bases at J; junction bases unmatched: 3. The CDR3 region is CASSFRQGDYEQYF. The DNA of the CDR3 is TGTGCCAGCAGTTTCAGACAGGGGGACTACGAGCAGTACTTC.

J is TRBJ1-1 and V is TRBV18; D perhaps matches TRBD1 (6 bases). CDR3 length equals 15 residues. Between the trimmed V and J ends, which lost 0 bases and 4 bases, there was a span of 12 bases. Germline assignment: CDR1 KGHSH and CDR2 LQKENI. The CDR3, as DNA: TGTGCCAGCTCACCACCGATACAGGGCAGCACTGAAGCTTTCTTT. It is translated as CASSPPIQGSTEAFF.

The rearrangement joins TRBV28 to TRBJ1-2; tentatively, D is TRBD1 (5 bases). V gave up 3 bases and J gave up 7 bases, with 9 bases separating them. Germline V CDR1 and CDR2: MDHEN, SYDVKM. CDR3 length equals 12 residues. In DNA form, the CDR3 reads TGTGCCAGCAGTTTCGGGGGTGGTGGCTACACCTTC. Its protein product is CASSFGGGGYTF.